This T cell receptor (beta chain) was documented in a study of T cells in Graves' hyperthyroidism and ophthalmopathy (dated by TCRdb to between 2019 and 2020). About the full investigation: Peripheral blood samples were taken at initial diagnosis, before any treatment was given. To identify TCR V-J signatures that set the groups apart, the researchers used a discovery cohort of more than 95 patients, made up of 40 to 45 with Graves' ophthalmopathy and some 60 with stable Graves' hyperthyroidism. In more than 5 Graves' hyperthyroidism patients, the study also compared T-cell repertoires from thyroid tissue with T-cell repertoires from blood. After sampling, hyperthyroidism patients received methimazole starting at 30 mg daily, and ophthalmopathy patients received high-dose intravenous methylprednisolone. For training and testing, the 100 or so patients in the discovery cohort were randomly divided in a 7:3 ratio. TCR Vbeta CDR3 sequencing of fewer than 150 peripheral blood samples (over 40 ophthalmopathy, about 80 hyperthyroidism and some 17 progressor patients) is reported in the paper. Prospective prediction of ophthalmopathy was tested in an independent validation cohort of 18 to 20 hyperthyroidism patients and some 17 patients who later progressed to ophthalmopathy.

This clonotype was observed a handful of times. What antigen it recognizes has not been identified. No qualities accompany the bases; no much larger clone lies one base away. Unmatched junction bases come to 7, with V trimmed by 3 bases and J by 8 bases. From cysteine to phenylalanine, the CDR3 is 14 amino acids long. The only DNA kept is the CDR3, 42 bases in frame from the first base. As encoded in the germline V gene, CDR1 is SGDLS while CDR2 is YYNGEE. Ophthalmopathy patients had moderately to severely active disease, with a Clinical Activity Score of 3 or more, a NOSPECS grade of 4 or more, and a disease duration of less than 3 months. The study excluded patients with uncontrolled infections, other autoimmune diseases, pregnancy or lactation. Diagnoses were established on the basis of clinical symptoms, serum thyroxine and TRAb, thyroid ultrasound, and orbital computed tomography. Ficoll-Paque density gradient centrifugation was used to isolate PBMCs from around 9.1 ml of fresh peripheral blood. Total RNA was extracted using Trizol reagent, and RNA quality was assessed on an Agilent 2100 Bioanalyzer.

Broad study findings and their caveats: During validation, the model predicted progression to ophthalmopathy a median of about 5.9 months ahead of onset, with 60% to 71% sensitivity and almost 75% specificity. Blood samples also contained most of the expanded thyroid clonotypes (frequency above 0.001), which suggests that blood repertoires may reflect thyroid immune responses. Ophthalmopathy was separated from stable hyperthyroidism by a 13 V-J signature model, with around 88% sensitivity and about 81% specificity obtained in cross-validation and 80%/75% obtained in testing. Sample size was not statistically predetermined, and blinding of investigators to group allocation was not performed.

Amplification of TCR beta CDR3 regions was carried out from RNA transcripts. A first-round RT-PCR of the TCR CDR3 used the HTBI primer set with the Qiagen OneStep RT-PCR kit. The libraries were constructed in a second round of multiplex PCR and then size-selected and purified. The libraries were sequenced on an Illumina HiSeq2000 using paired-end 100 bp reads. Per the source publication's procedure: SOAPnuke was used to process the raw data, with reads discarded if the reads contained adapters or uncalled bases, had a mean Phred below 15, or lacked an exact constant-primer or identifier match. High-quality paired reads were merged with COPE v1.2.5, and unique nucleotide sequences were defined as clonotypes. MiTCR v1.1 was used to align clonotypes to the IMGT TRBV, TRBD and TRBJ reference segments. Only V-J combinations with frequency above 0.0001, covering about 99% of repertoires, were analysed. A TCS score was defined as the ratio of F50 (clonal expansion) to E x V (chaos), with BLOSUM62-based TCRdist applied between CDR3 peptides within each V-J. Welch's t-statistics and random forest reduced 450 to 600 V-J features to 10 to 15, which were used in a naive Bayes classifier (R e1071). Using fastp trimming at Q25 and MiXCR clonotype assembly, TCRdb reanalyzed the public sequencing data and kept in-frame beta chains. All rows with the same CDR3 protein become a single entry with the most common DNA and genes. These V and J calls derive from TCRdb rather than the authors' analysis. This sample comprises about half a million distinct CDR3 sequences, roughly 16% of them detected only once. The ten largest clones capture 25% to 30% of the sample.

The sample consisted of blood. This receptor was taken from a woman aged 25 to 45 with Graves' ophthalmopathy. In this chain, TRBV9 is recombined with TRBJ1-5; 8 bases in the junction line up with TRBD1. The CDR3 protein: CASSATGAREPQHF. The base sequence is TGTGCCAGCAGCGCGACAGGGGCGCGTGAGCCCCAGCATTTT.